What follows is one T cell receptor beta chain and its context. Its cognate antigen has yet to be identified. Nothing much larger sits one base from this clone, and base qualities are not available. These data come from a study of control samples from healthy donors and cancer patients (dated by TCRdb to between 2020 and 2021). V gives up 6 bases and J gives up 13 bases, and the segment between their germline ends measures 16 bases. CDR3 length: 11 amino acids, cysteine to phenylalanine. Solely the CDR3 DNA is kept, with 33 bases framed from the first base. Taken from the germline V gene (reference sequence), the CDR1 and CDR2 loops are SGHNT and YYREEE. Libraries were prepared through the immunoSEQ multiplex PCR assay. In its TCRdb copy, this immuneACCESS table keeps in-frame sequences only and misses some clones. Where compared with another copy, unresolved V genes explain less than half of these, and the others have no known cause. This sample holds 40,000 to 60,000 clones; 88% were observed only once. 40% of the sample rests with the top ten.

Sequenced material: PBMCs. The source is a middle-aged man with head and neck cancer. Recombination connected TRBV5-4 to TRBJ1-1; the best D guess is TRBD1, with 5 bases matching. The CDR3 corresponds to CASTPGDRIFF. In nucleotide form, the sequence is TGTGCCAGCACCCCGGGGGACCGGATTTTCTTT.